The following is a T cell receptor beta chain sequence with its context. The data stem from a study of T cell responses to AZD1222 COVID-19 vaccine. The CDR3 sequence is 17 residues long. V shed 4 bases, J shed 6 bases, and the junction held 13 bases outside the gene matches. Per germline, CDR1 SGHRS and CDR2 YFSETQ. Here immunoSEQ multiplex PCR was the method, and the copy in TCRdb shows in-frame clones only, minus some. The sample consists of some 120,000 clones, approximately 90% of them appearing once. The receptor was derived from an adult in good health. This specimen was peripheral blood, taken on day 0 of AZD1222 vaccination. The chain has TRBV5-1 and TRBJ2-4, with 10 bases identical to TRBD2. The DNA of the CDR3 is TGCGCCAGCAGCCCGGACCCTAGCGGGGGAGAGGGAAACATTCAGTACTTC. Amino acids: CASSPDPSGGEGNIQYF.